This TCR beta chain was identified in a study of radiation and T cells in renal cell carcinoma. Broader study findings: Top tumor clonotypes rose in blood 2 weeks post-radiation, then contracted.

The data were produced by immunoSEQ multiplex PCR, yet TCRdb's version contains in-frame clones alone and is incomplete. Among over 45,000 clones listed, roughly 79% were seen once. V shed 5 bases, J shed 4 bases, and the junction held 14 bases outside the gene matches. CDR1 and CDR2 (germline): GTSNPN, SVGIG (reference sequence). The CDR3 runs to 16 residues. This clone is categorized as medium-sized. The target antigen is unknown. Noted time point: baseline pretreatment blood. Documented treatment: 15 Gy SBRT to primary tumor, nephrectomy 4 weeks later. Blood was sampled at baseline, 2 weeks and 4 weeks after SBRT.

This sequence joins TRBV30 and TRBJ2-3, with TRBD2 matching over 8 bases. The TCR originated in a man aged 55 to 69 with renal cell carcinoma. Sample: blood, taken from a patient whose treatment included radiotherapy and nephrectomy. The DNA for the CDR3 is TGTGCCTGGCAACGAGCGGGAGAGGGGGTTGCAGATACGCAGTATTTT. Encoded protein: CAWQRAGEGVADTQYF.